These 32 T cell receptor beta chains were sequenced from one sample in a study of Graves' ophthalmopathy and Graves' hyperthyroidism. Amplification of the TCR beta CDR3 regions used RNA transcripts (as template). First-round RT-PCR relied on HTBI primers, and a second-round multiplex PCR came next. MiXCR was run by TCRdb on the multiplex PCR reads, yielding one entry per CDR3 protein. Of about 600,000 distinct CDR3 sequences listed, less than 45% are singletons. The sequencing sample was made of peripheral blood or thyroid tissue (not recorded which). The receptors originated from an adult man with Graves' hyperthyroidism.

This chain joins TRBV7-3 and TRBJ1-3; 10 bases agree with TRBD1. V lost 4 bases, J lost 1 base, and 7 bases stayed unmatched. CDR1 is SGHTA, CDR2 FQGTGA, per germline. CDR3 size: 17 residues. CDR3 bases: TGTGCCAGCAGCTGGGGGACAGGGGCATTTTCTGGAAACACCATATATTTT. Protein product: CASSWGTGAFSGNTIYF.

This clonotype showed up many times. The genes are TRBV6-4 and TRBJ1-1; 7 bases fit TRBD1. With 3 bases clipped from V and 0 bases from J, the junction kept 7 bases outside the gene matches. This CDR3 has 16 residues. Germline values: CDR1 MRHNA, CDR2 SNTAGT. The CDR3 protein is CASSESHRGLNTEAFF. The DNA of the CDR3 is TGTGCCAGCAGTGAATCCCACAGGGGACTGAACACTGAAGCTTTCTTT.

This clonotype occurred many times. The V call is TRBV15, the J call TRBJ2-2; possibly TRBD2 for D (6 bases). The CDR3 is 16 residues long. The V gene's germline CDR1 is LNHNV and CDR2 YYDKDF (reference sequence). V was pared by 6 bases and J by 0 bases, with 14 bases between. CDR3 loop: CATRTGTPTNTGELFF. CDR3 nucleotides: TGTGCCACCAGAACCGGGACTCCAACGAACACCGGGGAGCTGTTTTTT.

This clonotype has at least ten counts. This chain links TRBV27 with TRBJ2-7; possible D gene TRBD2, 6 bases. Germline V CDR1 and CDR2: MNHEY, SMNVEV (reference sequence). Trimming shortened V by 1 base and J by 0 bases, and 13 bases separated the two germline ends. CDR3 length equals 16 residues. The CDR3 sequence: CASSLFSGASSYEQYF. The CDR3 nucleotides read TGTGCCAGCAGTTTATTCTCGGGAGCAAGCTCCTACGAGCAGTACTTC.

This clonotype was seen repeatedly, ten times or more. The V call is TRBV5-6, the J call TRBJ1-1; D may be TRBD1 (5 bases). The CDR3 is 14 amino acids. Trimming stripped 4 bases from V and 1 base from J, with 11 bases between. The germline gives CDR1 SGHDT, CDR2 YYEEEE. CDR3 nucleotide sequence: TGTGCCAGCAGCCCGACCGACAGGAACACTGAAGCTTTCTTT. This sequence encodes CASSPTDRNTEAFF.

The genes are TRBV2 and TRBJ1-5; D is undetermined. Trimming removed 6 bases from V and 2 bases from J, with 14 bases in between. CDR1 and CDR2 (germline): SNHLY, FYNNEI. The CDR3 totals 15 residues. This CDR3 reads CASRAGGPRNQPQHF. CDR3 sequence (DNA): TGTGCCAGCAGGGCGGGTGGACCTCGCAATCAGCCCCAGCATTTT.

The chain couples TRBV12-3 or TRBV12-4 to TRBJ1-2, with TRBD1 matching 7 bases. The CDR3 contains 12 residues. The V and J ends lost 8 bases and 8 bases, in that order; junction bases with no gene match: 8. CDR3 in DNA: TGTGCCAGCGGGCAGGGGGTTAGAGGCTACACCTTC. As protein: CASGQGVRGYTF.

This clonotype has at least ten counts. One junction end does not reproduce the germline sequence, and a read error may be involved. The genes are TRBV20-1 and TRBJ1-2; D unclear. CDR1 and CDR2 (germline): DFQATT, SNEGSKA (reference sequence). This CDR3 has 11 amino acids. CDR3 bases: TGCAGTGCTACCCCAAGCCGGGCTCAATCGTTC. Protein product: CSATPSRAQSF.

This clonotype showed up many times. The chain is built from TRBV20-1 and TRBJ1-2; D unclear. Trimming pared 0 bases from V and 0 bases from J, leaving 2 bases between. Germline CDR1 and CDR2: DFQATT and SNEGSKA (reference sequence). The CDR3 runs 12 residues. Written as DNA, the CDR3 is TGCAGTGCTAGAGAGTCTAACTATGGCTACACCTTC. Its translation: CSARESNYGYTF.

This clonotype appeared many times. The V call is TRBV29-1, the J call TRBJ2-3; D unclear. The CDR3 is made up of 13 amino acids. Germline-derived CDR1 and CDR2 are SQVTM and ANQGSEA. Trimming removed 3 bases from V and 1 base from J, with 8 bases in between. This CDR3 is CSVDGLGTDTQYF. Written as DNA, the CDR3 is TGCAGCGTTGACGGGCTGGGCACAGATACGCAGTATTTT.

This clonotype was seen ten or more times. This sequence joins TRBV7-8 and TRBJ2-5; D unclear. The V and J ends lost 2 bases and 4 bases respectively, with 14 bases between them. Germline V gives CDR1 SGHVS, CDR2 FQNEAQ. This CDR3 has 15 amino acids. The CDR3 DNA sequence: TGTGCCAGCAGCTTAAATTCCTGGGTGGCAGAGACCCAGTACTTC. Protein: CASSLNSWVAETQYF.

This clonotype has at least ten counts. This chain links TRBV7-2 with TRBJ1-5; D is ambiguous. CDR1 is SGHTA and CDR2 is FQGNSA in the germline V gene. Trimming stripped 6 bases from V and 2 bases from J, with 14 bases between. The CDR3 spans 15 residues. The CDR3 reads CASSIGDGGNQPQHF. CDR3 bases: TGTGCCAGCAGTATAGGCGACGGTGGCAATCAGCCCCAGCATTTT.

This clonotype was recorded many times. The chain uses TRBV12-3 or TRBV12-4 and TRBJ1-2; 9 positions match TRBD1. Trimming took 7 bases from V and 8 from J; bases not matched to a gene: 14. The CDR3 has 15 residues. CDR3 DNA sequence: TGTGCCAGCAATCGGGGACAGGGAACGTCGGTCGGCTACACCTTC. Translated: CASNRGQGTSVGYTF.

Remarks on this clonotype: A much bigger clone sits one base away, suggesting this may be a read error. This chain connects TRBV5-1 to TRBJ1-1, with TRBD1 matching 7 bases. Per germline, CDR1 SGHRS and CDR2 YFSETQ. CDR3 size: 14 residues. V gave up 3 bases and J gave up 1 base; unmatched junction bases: 3. The CDR3 spells CASSWDSPNTEAFF. The CDR3 DNA is TGCGCCAGCAGCTGGGACAGCCCGAACACTGAAGCTTTCTTT.

This clonotype was detected ten times or more. DNA for the CDR3: TGTGCCAGTAGTACGCTAAGGGGACAGCTGAACACTGAAGCTTTCTTT. Its translation: CASSTLRGQLNTEAFF. The chain uses TRBV19 and TRBJ1-1; the match to TRBD1 covers 7 bases. The CDR3 covers 16 residues. In germline, CDR1 is LNHDA, CDR2 SQIVND (reference sequence). Germline trimming cut 4 bases from V and 0 bases from J; bases unmatched to any gene: 8.

Worth noting for this clonotype: The final CDR3 position lacks the conserved phenylalanine or tryptophan, pointing to a likely read error. The limits of the CDR3 on the DNA are not certain, so only TCRdb's listed CDR3 is given. The V call is TRBV6-5, the J call TRBJ2-7. The CDR3 is 9 residues long, ends included. Germline lookup yields CDR1 MNHEY and CDR2 SVGAGI. CDR3 sequence: CASSYEGYT.

CDR3 sequence reads: CASSQAGTGDGKLFF. The CDR3 coding sequence is TGTGCCAGCAGCCAAGCCGGGACAGGGGATGGAAAACTGTTTTTT. This chain joins TRBV7-9 and TRBJ1-4, with 10 positions matching TRBD1. Unmatched junction bases numbered 10, after V lost 5 bases and J lost 10 bases. The CDR3 has 15 amino acids. Per the germline V gene, CDR1 is SEHNR and CDR2 is FQNEAQ (reference sequence). Drawing the rest from reference TRBV7-9 and TRBJ1-4, the complete variable domain is DTGVSQNPRHKITKRGQNVTFRCDPISEHNRLYWYRQTLGQGPEFLTYFQNEAQLEKSRLLSDRFSAERPKGSFSTLEIQRTEQGDSAMYLCASSQAGTGDGKLFFGSGTQLSVL.

This clonotype was recorded many times. This rearrangement joins TRBV7-2 to TRBJ2-7; 8 bases are shared with TRBD1. The germline gives CDR1 SGHTA, CDR2 FQGNSA. The CDR3 consists of 14 residues. The J segment lost 10 bases and the V segment lost 5 bases, leaving 13 bases of the junction unmatched. CDR3 DNA: TGTGCCAGCAGCACCCGCCCGGCCGGACAGGGCCAGTACTTC. This codes for CASSTRPAGQGQYF.

V usage is TRBV11-2 and J usage is TRBJ1-6, with unresolved D. In germline, CDR1 is SGHAT, CDR2 FQNNGV. Deletions cut 2 bases from V and 7 bases from J, with 6 bases between. The CDR3 is made up of 13 amino acids. Here the CDR3 DNA reads TGTGCCAGCAGCTTATTATCCAATTCACCCCTCCACTTT. Amino acids: CASSLLSNSPLHF.

This clonotype was detected only a few times. V and J are TRBV6-1 and TRBJ1-4, with TRBD1 identical over 8 bases. Germline V gene lookup returns CDR1 MNHNS and CDR2 SASEGT. J was trimmed by 7 bases and V by 6 bases; bases with no gene match: 7. This CDR3 contains 14 residues. CDR3 in DNA: TGTGCCAGCAGGCCTAAGACAGGGGTTGAAAAACTGTTTTTT. Amino acid sequence: CASRPKTGVEKLFF.

This clonotype occurred many times. The chain carries TRBV6-6 and TRBJ1-2; D may be TRBD1 (5 bases). CDR1 is MNHNY, CDR2 SVGAGI, per germline (reference sequence). Trimming stripped 10 bases from V and 4 bases from J, with 13 bases between. This CDR3 has 12 residues. The CDR3 loop is CATGPERYGYTF. The CDR3 DNA is TGTGCCACAGGGCCTGAACGCTATGGCTACACCTTC.

This clonotype was detected ten times or more. This rearrangement joins TRBV12-3 or TRBV12-4 to TRBJ2-7; TRBD2 might be the D (5 bases). The CDR3 totals 14 residues. Trimming left V 6 bases short and J 1 base short, with 13 bases between. The CDR3 coding sequence is TGTGCCAGCAGAAAAGAGGGATTTTCCTACGAGCAGTACTTC. It is translated as CASRKEGFSYEQYF.

This clonotype showed up many times. V gene TRBV15 combines with J gene TRBJ1-1, with D perhaps TRBD1 (5 bases). Per germline, CDR1 LNHNV and CDR2 YYDKDF (reference sequence). The CDR3 is 16 residues long. V lost 1 base, J lost 0 bases, and 12 bases lay in between. The CDR3 loop reads CATSRAHGALNTEAFF. The CDR3 region has the DNA TGTGCCACCAGCAGAGCCCACGGGGCCTTGAACACTGAAGCTTTCTTT.

This clonotype was counted ten times or more. J is TRBJ2-7 and V is TRBV5-1, with D possibly being TRBD2 (6 bases). The germline V gene encodes CDR1 SGHRS and CDR2 YFSETQ. The CDR3 runs 15 residues. The V end was cut by 4 bases, the J end by 6 bases, with 20 bases between. The CDR3 DNA reads as TGCGCCAGCAGCCTGCCTTTTGGGGGACTCAGCGAGCAGTACTTC. Its translation: CASSLPFGGLSEQYF. Combining the CDR3 with reference TRBV5-1 and TRBJ2-7 gives the whole variable domain KAGVTQTPRYLIKTRGQQVTLSCSPISGHRSVSWYQQTPGQGLQFLFEYFSETQRNKGNFPGRFSGRQFSNSRSEMNVSTLELGDSALYLCASSLPFGGLSEQYFGPGTRLTVT.

The table lists this clonotype with a count of one. The J gene is TRBJ2-5, the V gene TRBV10-3; 7 bases match TRBD1. The CDR3 has 17 amino acids. The germline V gene encodes CDR1 ENHRY and CDR2 SYGVKD. J gave up 0 bases and V 4 bases, and 11 bases lay outside the gene matches. CDR3 in amino acids: CAISGGWTGDYQETQYF. The DNA for the CDR3 is TGTGCCATCAGTGGGGGATGGACAGGAGATTACCAAGAGACCCAGTACTTC.

The chain has TRBV10-3 and TRBJ1-4; 9 nucleotides agree with TRBD1. Germline lookup yields CDR1 ENHRY and CDR2 SYGVKD. V trimming: 5 bases; J trimming: 8 bases; junction bases outside the gene matches: 9. The CDR3 extends over 15 amino acids. The DNA of the CDR3 is TGTGCCATCAGTTTGGCGGGACAGGGATGGGAAAAACTGTTTTTT. It translates to CAISLAGQGWEKLFF.

This clonotype was recorded many times. This rearrangement joins TRBV7-2 to TRBJ2-6; perhaps TRBD2 as D (6 bases). V was pared by 7 bases and J by 4 bases, with 11 bases between. The CDR3 covers 14 residues. CDR1 and CDR2 (germline): SGHTA, FQGNSA. The CDR3 reads CASILAPGANVLTF. In DNA form, the CDR3 reads TGTGCCAGCATACTAGCTCCCGGGGCCAACGTCCTGACTTTC.

This clonotype has a handful of counts. The chain couples TRBV19 to TRBJ1-1, with D possibly matching TRBD1 (5 bases). Looked up from germline, CDR1 is LNHDA and CDR2 is SQIVND (reference sequence). With 6 bases removed from V and 5 bases from J, the gap between germline ends came to 16 bases. This CDR3 has 14 residues. This CDR3 is CASSMGGSGTEAFF. The CDR3 coding sequence is TGTGCCAGTAGCATGGGGGGGAGTGGTACTGAAGCTTTCTTT.

The chain couples TRBV25-1 to TRBJ2-7; 14 bases map to TRBD2. The CDR3 runs 19 residues. The V segment lost 4 bases and the J segment 1 base; nucleotides outside the gene matches: 12. Germline V gene data show CDR1 as MGHDK and CDR2 as SYGVNS. CDR3 region: CASSGWTSGRPGYSYEQYF. CDR3 nucleotides: TGTGCCAGCAGTGGCTGGACTAGCGGGAGGCCAGGGTATTCCTACGAGCAGTACTTC.

V and J are TRBV5-1 and TRBJ2-3, with D possibly TRBD1 on 6 matching bases. Trimming pared 4 bases from V and 2 bases from J, leaving 20 bases between. Germline values: CDR1 SGHRS, CDR2 YFSETQ. The CDR3 totals 17 residues. In nucleotides, the CDR3 is TGCGCCAGCAGCCTCGCCCTGACAGGAAGTTCCACAGATACGCAGTATTTT. Translating it yields CASSLALTGSSTDTQYF.

In this sample, this clonotype turned up a few times. A read error may account for a junction end that differs from germline. The genes are TRBV5-1 and TRBJ1-1, with no clear D. Germline lookup yields CDR1 SGHRS and CDR2 YFSETQ. The CDR3 extends over 15 amino acids. The DNA for the CDR3 is TGCGCCAGCAGCTCTGGTGGGAGTAGGAACACTGAAGCTCTCTTT. Translation gives CASSSGGSRNTEALF.

CDR3 in amino acids: CASSRDREKLFF. The CDR3 bases are TGTGCCAGCAGCCGGGACAGGGAAAAACTGTTTTTT. The chain employs TRBV7-8 and TRBJ1-4; 8 nucleotides match TRBD1. The CDR3 has 12 amino acids. Germline V CDR1 and CDR2: SGHVS, FQNEAQ. V shed 5 bases, J shed 8 bases, and the junction held 1 base outside the gene matches.